This T cell receptor beta chain was identified during a study of T cell responses to AZD1222 COVID-19 vaccine. This CDR3 has 13 amino acids. Between the trimmed V and J ends, which lost 5 bases and 7 bases, there was a span of 12 bases. Germline V gene lookup returns CDR1 MNHEY and CDR2 SMNVEV (reference sequence). Assay: immunoSEQ multiplex PCR; the TCRdb copy retains only in-frame clones and omits some. The repertoire holds approximately 110,000 clones, with around 90% as singletons. As regards this clone: Its target is not known.

Study observations and caveats: Clonal diversity may have been underestimated in mostly white British donors. Repertoire collection took place solely once the T cell response had peaked. The breadth and depth of Spike-specific TCRs increased once two AZD1222 doses had been given.

This receptor was obtained from an adult in good health. This chain joins TRBV27 and TRBJ2-1; D possibly matches TRBD1 or TRBD2 (5 bases each). The sequenced sample was peripheral blood, obtained on day 0 of AZD1222 vaccination. CDR3 amino acids: CASSPGAGNEQFF. The CDR3 coding sequence is TGTGCCAGCAGTCCCGGGGCTGGTAATGAGCAGTTCTTC.